This entry lists 21 T cell receptor beta chains sequenced from one sample in a study of a mutant IDH1 vaccine in newly diagnosed glioma (dated by TCRdb to the early 2020s). Receptors were amplified or captured by the immunoSEQ multiplex PCR assay. Not all clones reach the TCRdb copy of this immuneACCESS table, which keeps in-frame sequences only. Checked studies attribute under half of the gap to unresolved V genes and leave the rest unexplained. The sample yields 50,000 to 70,000 clones; around 74% were counted once. Together, the top ten hold over 4% of the sample. The meaning of the sample's time point label: week 35, safety follow-up. Each vaccine dose was 300 ug of a 20-mer mutant IDH1 peptide in Montanide, given subcutaneously with topical imiquimod. These receptors lack a known antigen. The sample was PBMCs, taken from a glioma patient whose treatment included an IDH1 peptide vaccine. These receptors all stem from a man aged 45-65 years with glioma.

The chain links TRBV9 to TRBJ1-1, with no clear D. Trimming shortened V by 0 bases and J by 7 bases, and 7 bases separated the two germline ends. Per the germline V gene, CDR1 is SGDLS and CDR2 is YYNGEE. This CDR3 contains 12 residues. The CDR3, as DNA: TGTGCCAGCAGCGTAGGGTACGGTGAAGCTTTCTTT. It codes for CASSVGYGEAFF. Full variable domain (missing parts from reference TRBV9 and TRBJ1-1): DSGVTQTPKHLITATGQRVTLRCSPRSGDLSVYWYQQSLDQGLQFLIQYYNGEERAKGNILERFSAQQFPDLHSELNLSSLELGDSALYFCASSVGYGEAFFGQGTRLTVV.

CDR3 loop: CASSISGSTDTQYF. The CDR3 coding sequence is TGCGCCAGCAGCATTAGCGGAAGCACAGATACGCAGTATTTT. The rearrangement uses TRBV5-1 and TRBJ2-3, with a weak D call TRBD2 (6 bases). The CDR3 is made up of 14 amino acids. From germline, CDR1 is SGHRS and CDR2 YFSETQ. The V end was cut by 4 bases, the J end by 0 bases, with 9 bases between.

This chain connects TRBV9 to TRBJ2-7, with D perhaps matching TRBD2 (5 bases). Germline-derived CDR1 and CDR2 are SGDLS and YYNGEE. The CDR3 runs 15 residues. V lost 3 bases to trimming and J lost 4 bases, with 17 bases between them. This chain's CDR3 is CASSAEPEVLYEQYF. The DNA for the CDR3 is TGTGCCAGCAGCGCCGAGCCGGAGGTTCTGTACGAGCAGTACTTC.

In nucleotides, the CDR3 is TGTGCCAGCAGCCGACAGGGAATTGGGAATGGCTACACCTTC. Protein product: CASSRQGIGNGYTF. The rearrangement uses TRBV7-8 and TRBJ1-2, with TRBD1 identical over 7 bases. J gave up 6 bases and V 5 bases, and 9 bases lay outside the gene matches. From germline, CDR1 is SGHVS and CDR2 FQNEAQ. This CDR3 has 14 amino acids.

V gene TRBV6-1 combines with J gene TRBJ2-3; 8 bases match TRBD2. V shed 0 bases and J 4 bases; nucleotides not matched to a gene: 3. Germline CDR1 reads MNHNS; CDR2 reads SASEGT. CDR3 size: 15 residues. Here the CDR3 reads CASSEAGGRSDTQYF. The CDR3 nucleotides read TGTGCCAGCAGTGAAGCAGGCGGGAGGTCAGATACGCAGTATTTT.

The rearrangement joins TRBV2 to TRBJ1-5; no clear D. This CDR3 has 15 amino acids. V was clipped by 0 bases and J by 5 bases, with 11 bases between them. Per germline, CDR1 SNHLY and CDR2 FYNNEI. CDR3 in amino acids: CASSEASGGDQPQHF. Here the CDR3 DNA reads TGTGCCAGCAGTGAAGCAAGTGGTGGGGATCAGCCCCAGCATTTT.

This clone was counted only a few times. The chain uses TRBV28 and TRBJ1-2, with unresolved D. Germline values: CDR1 MDHEN, CDR2 SYDVKM. This CDR3 contains 14 residues. V was clipped by 9 bases and J by 0 bases, with 14 bases between them. CDR3 bases: TGTGCCAGTCGGCTCGGAACAGCTAACTATGGCTACACCTTC. It yields the protein CASRLGTANYGYTF.

This sequence joins TRBV15 and TRBJ2-1; no clear D. The CDR3 is 16 residues long. CDR1 and CDR2 (germline): LNHNV, YYDKDF (reference sequence). V lost 0 bases and J 4 bases, leaving 13 bases between the germline ends. The CDR3 coding sequence is TGTGCCACCAGCAGAGATCCCCTTAGAGGATACAATGAGCAGTTCTTC. It yields the protein CATSRDPLRGYNEQFF.

V usage is TRBV11-1 and J usage is TRBJ1-1; D is unresolved. V dropped 1 base and J dropped 0 bases, with 9 bases sitting between them. The CDR3 covers 15 residues. Per the germline V gene, CDR1 is SGHAT and CDR2 is FQDESV (reference sequence). In DNA, the CDR3 is TGTGCCAGCAGCTTAGTGGAGTCCTTGAACACTGAAGCTTTCTTT. Translating gives CASSLVESLNTEAFF.

This clone was recorded once. The chain carries TRBV7-2 and TRBJ1-1; no reliable D call. The length of the CDR3 is 12 residues. CDR1 is SGHTA, CDR2 FQGNSA, per germline. The germline V and J ends were trimmed by 2 bases and 4 bases, with 5 bases remaining between them. The CDR3 DNA reads TGTGCCAGCAGCTTACTTCTCACTGAAGCTTTCTTT. Translation gives CASSLLLTEAFF.

Only a few counts were recorded for this clone. V is TRBV9 and J is TRBJ1-1; 9 nucleotides line up with TRBD1. V lost 2 bases, J lost 0 bases, and 5 bases stayed unmatched. Germline-derived CDR1 and CDR2 are SGDLS and YYNGEE. The CDR3 runs to 16 residues. CDR3 protein: CASSVGTGTMNTEAFF. The CDR3 DNA reads as TGTGCCAGCAGCGTGGGGACAGGGACGATGAACACTGAAGCTTTCTTT.

The count of this clone is one. V usage is TRBV9 and J usage is TRBJ2-7; a possible D gene is TRBD2 (5 bases). Trimming cost V 0 bases and J 0 bases, with 7 bases left between them. Germline CDR1 and CDR2: SGDLS and YYNGEE. The CDR3 has 14 residues. CDR3 DNA: TGTGCCAGCAGCGTAGGAGGGAGCTCCTACGAGCAGTACTTC. Translation: CASSVGGSSYEQYF. Full variable domain (remainder filled in from reference TRBV9 and TRBJ2-7): DSGVTQTPKHLITATGQRVTLRCSPRSGDLSVYWYQQSLDQGLQFLIQYYNGEERAKGNILERFSAQQFPDLHSELNLSSLELGDSALYFCASSVGGSSYEQYFGPGTRLTVT.

The J gene is TRBJ1-2, the V gene TRBV6-6, with 9 bases that match TRBD1. The junction had 9 bases not matched to a gene; V was cut back by 5 bases and J by 2 bases. The CDR3 is 16 residues long. CDR1 and CDR2 from the germline V gene are MNHNY and SVGAGI (reference sequence). The CDR3 DNA sequence: TGTGCCAGCAGTACCGGACAGGGGAGAGAAAACTATGGCTACACCTTC. Translated, it gives CASSTGQGRENYGYTF.

V and J are TRBV10-2 and TRBJ2-7; D not certain. Trimming shortened V by 0 bases and J by 3 bases, and 3 bases separated the two germline ends. In germline, CDR1 is WSHSY, CDR2 SAAADI. This CDR3 is built from 12 residues. CDR3 nucleotide sequence: TGCGCCAGCAGTGAGTCTAGCTACGAGCAGTACTTC. Its protein is CASSESSYEQYF.

This clone was seen once. The rearrangement uses TRBV5-4 and TRBJ1-4; D not resolved. V shed 4 bases and J shed 7 bases, with 23 bases lying between them. The CDR3 contains 17 residues. Per germline, CDR1 SGHNT and CDR2 YYREEE (reference sequence). This CDR3 reads CASSVPTKGSEGEKLFF. For the CDR3, the DNA is TGTGCCAGCAGCGTCCCGACTAAAGGGTCAGAGGGTGAAAAACTGTTTTTT. The whole variable domain, filled in from reference TRBV5-4 and TRBJ1-4, reads ETGVTQSPTHLIKTRGQQVTLRCSSQSGHNTVSWYQQALGQGPQFIFQYYREEENGRGNFPPRFSGLQFPNYSSELNVNALELDDSALYLCASSVPTKGSEGEKLFFGSGTQLSVL.

V and J are TRBV4-1 and TRBJ1-1; D is unresolved. Trimming took off 5 bases at V and 3 bases at J, with 13 bases between the two ends. CDR3 size: 14 residues. The germline V gene encodes CDR1 MGHRA and CDR2 YSYEKL. Here the CDR3 reads CASSTPAGYTEAFF. The CDR3 bases are TGCGCCAGCAGCACTCCGGCTGGGTACACTGAAGCTTTCTTT.

The sample holds a few counts of this clone. The V gene is TRBV30, the J gene TRBJ1-1, with D possibly TRBD1 on 6 matching bases. The CDR3 consists of 13 residues. Per germline, CDR1 GTSNPN and CDR2 SVGIG (reference sequence). V lost 0 bases, J lost 6 bases, and 11 bases lay in between. The CDR3: CAWSVGGHAEAFF. Written as DNA, the CDR3 is TGTGCCTGGAGTGTGGGGGGCCACGCTGAAGCTTTCTTT. The whole variable domain, remainder taken from reference TRBV30 and TRBJ1-1, is SQTIHQWPATLVQPVGSPLSLECTVEGTSNPNLYWYRQAAGRGLQLLFYSVGIGQISSEVPQNLSASRPQDRQFILSSKKLLLSDSGFYLCAWSVGGHAEAFFGQGTRLTVV.

This chain connects TRBV19 to TRBJ2-5, with a tentative D call TRBD2 (5 bases). The CDR3 is made up of 13 amino acids. The V end lost 3 bases, the J end lost 5 bases, and 10 bases lay between the germline ends. CDR1 LNHDA and CDR2 SQIVND come from the germline V gene (reference sequence). CDR3 sequence: CASSITRGETQYF. CDR3 nucleotide sequence: TGTGCCAGTAGTATTACCAGAGGGGAGACCCAGTACTTC.

This clone was observed once. V usage is TRBV6-1 and J usage is TRBJ1-1, with D hard to call. The CDR3 spans 13 residues. Germline V gene sequence: CDR1 MNHNS, CDR2 SASEGT. Trimming took 2 bases from V and 1 from J, leaving 5 bases between them. This CDR3 reads CASSEIGNTEAFF. In DNA, the CDR3 is TGTGCCAGCAGTGAAATAGGGAACACTGAAGCTTTCTTT.

The rearrangement uses TRBV19 and TRBJ2-1; 7 bases agree with TRBD2. The length of the CDR3 is 13 residues. Germline V gene lookup returns CDR1 LNHDA and CDR2 SQIVND (reference sequence). The V gene end was trimmed by 2 bases and the J gene end by 7 bases; junction bases not matched to a gene: 2. The DNA for the CDR3 is TGTGCCAGTAGTATAACGGGGGGAAATGAGCAGTTCTTC. Its translation: CASSITGGNEQFF.

This chain connects TRBV4-1 to TRBJ1-2, with 8 bases that match TRBD1. The CDR3 length is 15 residues. CDR1 is MGHRA and CDR2 is YSYEKL in the germline V gene. Losses at the gene ends were 1 base for V and 6 bases for J; bases not matched to a gene: 7. In DNA, the CDR3 is TGCGCCAGCAGCCAAGTCCCAGGGGGCATGGATGGCTACACCTTC. Residues: CASSQVPGGMDGYTF.